This T cell receptor (beta chain) was captured in a study of shared clonotypes between healthy human individuals. At the level of the study: The cohort had two women and three men, ages 18 to 49. CD4 naive and CD4 memory each took three plates per donor, while CD8 naive took two and CD8 memory one.

Assay: immunoSEQ multiplex PCR; the TCRdb copy retains only in-frame clones and omits some. The data hold millions of clones, with roughly 93% observed a single time. As regards this clone: What it binds is unknown.

With V trimmed by 0 bases and J by 4 bases, 3 bases remained unmatched. The CDR3 has 15 amino acids. From germline, CDR1 is SGHTA and CDR2 FQGTGA. Study-wide results and limits: Memory subsets generally showed lower estimated richness than naive subsets. Non-shared clonotypes showed lower generation probabilities than clonotypes common to all four donors.

The sequence was collected from a man younger than 35 in good health. Some clones in this sample may be carry-over from other donors' samples. This sequence joins TRBV7-3 and TRBJ2-3, with 8 bases that match TRBD2. The specimen sequenced was naive CD4+ T cells from PBMCs. Noted subset: CD45RA+ positively selected. The DNA for the CDR3 is TGTGCCAGCAGCTTAACTAGCGGGATGGCAGATACGCAGTATTTT. This gives the protein CASSLTSGMADTQYF. Filled out from reference TRBV7-3 and TRBJ2-3, the complete variable domain reads GAGVSQTPSNKVTEKGKYVELRCDPISGHTALYWYRQSLGQGPEFLIYFQGTGAADDSGLPNDRFFAVRPEGSVSTLKIQRTERGDSAVYLCASSLTSGMADTQYFGPGTRLTVL.